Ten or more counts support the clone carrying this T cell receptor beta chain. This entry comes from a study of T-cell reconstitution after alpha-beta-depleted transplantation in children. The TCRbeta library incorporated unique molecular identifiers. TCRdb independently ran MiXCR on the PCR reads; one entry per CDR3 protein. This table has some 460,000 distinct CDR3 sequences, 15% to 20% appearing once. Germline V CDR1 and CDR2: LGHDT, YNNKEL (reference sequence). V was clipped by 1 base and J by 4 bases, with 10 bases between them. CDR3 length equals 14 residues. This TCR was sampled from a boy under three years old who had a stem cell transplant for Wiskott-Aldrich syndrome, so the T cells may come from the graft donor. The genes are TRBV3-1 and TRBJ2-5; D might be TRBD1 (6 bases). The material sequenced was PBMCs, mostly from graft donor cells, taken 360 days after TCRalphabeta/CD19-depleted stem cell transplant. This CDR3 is CASSQGTRGETQYF. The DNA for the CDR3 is TGTGCCAGCAGCCAAGGGACCAGGGGAGAGACCCAGTACTTC.